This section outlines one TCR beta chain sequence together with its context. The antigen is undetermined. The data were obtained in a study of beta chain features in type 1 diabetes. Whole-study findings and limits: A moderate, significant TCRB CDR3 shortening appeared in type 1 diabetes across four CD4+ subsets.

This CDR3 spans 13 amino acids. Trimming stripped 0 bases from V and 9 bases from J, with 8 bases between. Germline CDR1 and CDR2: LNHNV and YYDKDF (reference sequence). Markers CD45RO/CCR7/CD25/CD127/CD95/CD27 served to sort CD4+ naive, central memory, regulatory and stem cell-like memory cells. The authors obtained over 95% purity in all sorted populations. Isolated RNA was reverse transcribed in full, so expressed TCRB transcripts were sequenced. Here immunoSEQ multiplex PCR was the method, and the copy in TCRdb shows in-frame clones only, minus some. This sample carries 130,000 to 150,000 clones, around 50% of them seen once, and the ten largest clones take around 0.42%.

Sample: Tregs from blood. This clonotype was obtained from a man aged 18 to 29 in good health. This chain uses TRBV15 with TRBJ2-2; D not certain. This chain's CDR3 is CATSRDSSRELFF. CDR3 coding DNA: TGTGCCACCAGCAGAGATAGTAGCCGGGAGCTGTTTTTT.